A selection of T cell receptor beta chains follows, all from one sample in a study of regulatory T cells in long-lasting Graves disease. TCRdb re-called the multiplex PCR reads through MiXCR, storing one row per CDR3 protein. The sample shows about 400,000 distinct CDR3 sequences, about 15% of them seen only once. The data were also submitted as part of a second study, on T cells in Graves' hyperthyroidism and ophthalmopathy.

The sample consisted of peripheral blood mononuclear cells (PBMCs), taken at new diagnosis, from a patient treated with antithyroid drugs. The source of these receptors is a woman aged 40 to 50 with Graves disease. The CDR3 runs from the conserved cysteine through the conserved F or W. The order of the fields is J gene, V gene, D gene, clone size, CDR3 protein, CDR3 DNA. A D gene is named only where the DNA matches it firmly. Size tells how often a clone was seen (once, few, many) or the class of an expanded clone, and some rows leave it out.

TRBJ2-3,TRBV10-3,TRBD2,.,CAISELAGGRDTQYF,TGTGCCATCAGTGAACTAGCGGGAGGTCGCGATACGCAGTATTTT
TRBJ2-2,TRBV6-1,.,.,CATTTTHVGANTGELFF,TGTGCCACCACGACAACTCATGTAGGGGCGAACACCGGGGAGCTGTTTTTT
TRBJ2-7,TRBV7-8,.,.,CASSGAPTYEQYF,TGTGCCAGCAGCGGAGCGCCAACCTACGAGCAGTACTTC
TRBJ2-1,TRBV27,TRBD2,few,CATAGASGSWVNEQFF,TGTGCCACCGCTGGCGCTAGCGGGAGCTGGGTGAATGAGCAGTTCTTC
TRBJ2-2,TRBV12-3/TRBV12-4,TRBD2,many,CASRGLAGNTGELFF,TGTGCCAGCAGAGGACTAGCGGGAAACACCGGGGAGCTGTTTTTT
TRBJ2-7,TRBV7-2,.,many,CASSLEVQTLRDEQYF,TGTGCCAGCAGCTTAGAGGTACAGACCCTAAGGGACGAGCAGTACTTC
TRBJ2-1,TRBV30,TRBD2,few,CALRGTSVYNEQFF,TGTGCCTTACGGGGGACTAGCGTCTACAATGAGCAGTTCTTC
TRBJ2-7,TRBV28,TRBD2,.,CASSTPQRERYEQYF,TGTGCCAGCAGTACCCCCCAGCGGGAACGGTACGAGCAGTACTTC
TRBJ1-2,TRBV4-1,.,.,CASSPPLGQGKNYGYTF,TGCGCCAGCAGCCCCCCCCTGGGGCAGGGAAAGAACTATGGCTACACCTTC
TRBJ2-3,TRBV12-3/TRBV12-4,.,many,CASRHEVTDTQYF,TGTGCCAGCAGGCACGAAGTCACAGATACGCAGTATTTT